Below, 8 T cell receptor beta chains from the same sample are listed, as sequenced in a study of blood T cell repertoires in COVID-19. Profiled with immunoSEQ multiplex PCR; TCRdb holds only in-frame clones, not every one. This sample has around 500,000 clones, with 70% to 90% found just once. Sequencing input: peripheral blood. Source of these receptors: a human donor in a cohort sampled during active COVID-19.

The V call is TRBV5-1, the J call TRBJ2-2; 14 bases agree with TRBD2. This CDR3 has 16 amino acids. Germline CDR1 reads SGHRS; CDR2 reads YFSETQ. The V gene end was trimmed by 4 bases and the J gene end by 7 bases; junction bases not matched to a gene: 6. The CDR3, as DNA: TGCGCCAGCAGCAGGACTAGCGGGAGGAAAAACGGGGAGCTGTTTTTT. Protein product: CASSRTSGRKNGELFF.

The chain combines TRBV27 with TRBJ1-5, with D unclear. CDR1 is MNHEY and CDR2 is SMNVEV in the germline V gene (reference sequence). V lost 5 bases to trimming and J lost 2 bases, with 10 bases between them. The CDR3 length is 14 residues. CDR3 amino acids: CASSPTEGNQPQHF. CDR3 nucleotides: TGTGCCAGCAGTCCCACCGAGGGCAATCAGCCCCAGCATTTT.

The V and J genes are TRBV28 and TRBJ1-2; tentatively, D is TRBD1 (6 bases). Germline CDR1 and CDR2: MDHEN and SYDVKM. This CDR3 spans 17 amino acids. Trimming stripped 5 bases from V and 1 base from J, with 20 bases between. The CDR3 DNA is TGTGCCAGCAGTCTCGGGGGGGGCCTTCGAAATAACTATGGCTACACCTTC. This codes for CASSLGGGLRNNYGYTF.

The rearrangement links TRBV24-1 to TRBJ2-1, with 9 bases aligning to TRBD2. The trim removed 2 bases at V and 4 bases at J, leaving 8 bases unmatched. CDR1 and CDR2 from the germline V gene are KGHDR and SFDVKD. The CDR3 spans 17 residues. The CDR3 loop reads CATSDSSLAGKYNEQFF. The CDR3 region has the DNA TGTGCCACCAGTGATTCTTCTCTAGCGGGGAAATACAATGAGCAGTTCTTC.

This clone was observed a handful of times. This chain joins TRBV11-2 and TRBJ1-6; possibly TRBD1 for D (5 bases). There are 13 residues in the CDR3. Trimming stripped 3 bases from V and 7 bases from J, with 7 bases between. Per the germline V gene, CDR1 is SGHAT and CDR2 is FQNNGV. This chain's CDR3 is CASSFNRNSPLHF. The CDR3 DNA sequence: TGTGCCAGCAGCTTCAACAGGAATTCACCCCTCCACTTT.

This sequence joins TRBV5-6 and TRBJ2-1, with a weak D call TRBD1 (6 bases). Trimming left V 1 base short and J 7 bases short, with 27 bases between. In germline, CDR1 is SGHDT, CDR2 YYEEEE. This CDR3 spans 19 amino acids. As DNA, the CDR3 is TGTGCCAGCAGCTTGACCGGGACACAGCATTTCCGATCAAGTAATGAGCAGTTCTTC. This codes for CASSLTGTQHFRSSNEQFF.

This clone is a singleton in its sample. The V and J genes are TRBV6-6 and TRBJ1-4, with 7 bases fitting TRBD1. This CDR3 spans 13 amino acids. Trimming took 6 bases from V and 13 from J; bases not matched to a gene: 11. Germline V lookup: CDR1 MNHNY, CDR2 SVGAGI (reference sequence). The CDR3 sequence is CASSPAGGFGLFF. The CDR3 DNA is TGTGCCAGCAGCCCGGCAGGGGGATTTGGACTGTTTTTT.

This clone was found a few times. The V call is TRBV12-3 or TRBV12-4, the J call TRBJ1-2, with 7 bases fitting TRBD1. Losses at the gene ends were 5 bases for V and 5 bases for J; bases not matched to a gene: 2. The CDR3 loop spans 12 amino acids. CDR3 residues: CASSETGYGYTF. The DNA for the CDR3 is TGTGCCAGCAGTGAGACAGGGTATGGCTACACCTTC.